The 25 T cell receptor beta chains given below trace back to one sample, sequenced in a study of HIV-infected children after antiretroviral therapy interruption (dated 2019 in TCRdb). Receptor libraries were prepared by 3' RACE. Data came from an Illumina MiSeq. TCR libraries were generated from RNA by a 3' RACE protocol incorporating unique molecular identifiers so that PCR amplification bias could be corrected. TCRdb applied fastp at Q25 and MiXCR to the public reads, then kept only in-frame beta chains. Rows are unified per CDR3 protein, each entry keeping the most common DNA and genes. A total of more than 85,000 distinct CDR3 sequences appear in this sample, under 8% of them only once. The ten largest account for roughly 1% of the sample. Interpreted using the paper, the treatment or condition label stands for: PENTA 11 planned treatment interruption arm or continuous ART arm. The material was CD45RA+ CD4+ T cells from PBMCs, pooled from several time points, obtained from a donor given antiretroviral therapy, either interrupted or continuous. Sample cell subset or site, as interpreted from the label and publication: naive CD4+ CD45RA+ CD45RO- T cells. These receptors were collected from a pool of human donors with HIV.

The sample holds many counts of this clonotype. The rearrangement uses TRBV7-1 and TRBJ2-5; D not certain. TRBV7-1 is noted as an ORF with a role that remains uncertain. This CDR3 contains 12 residues. V lost 1 base and J lost 7, with 7 bases in between. The CDR3 DNA is TGTGCCAGCAGCTCAGGGGTGGCGACCCAGTACTTC. Translation gives CASSSGVATQYF.

This clonotype occurred many times. In this CDR3 the conserved last residue, phenylalanine or tryptophan, is missing, so a read error is likely. This chain uses TRBV27 with TRBJ1-1, with D hard to call. Germline V gene data show CDR1 as MNHEY and CDR2 as SMNVEV (reference sequence). The ends were cut back, 2 bases at V and 1 base at J, with 8 bases in the middle. The CDR3 length is 14 residues. The CDR3 loop is CASSLKRENTEAFL. The DNA for the CDR3 is TGTGCCAGCAGTTTAAAACGGGAGAACACTGAAGCTTTCTTG.

This clonotype was seen repeatedly, ten times or more. The rearrangement joins TRBV6-1 to TRBJ1-5; a possible D gene is TRBD1 (6 bases). Per the germline V gene, CDR1 is MNHNS and CDR2 is SASEGT. The CDR3 has 14 residues. V lost 4 bases, J lost 2 bases, and 9 bases lay in between. The CDR3 region has the DNA TGTGCCAGCAGTGGTCCAGGGGGCAATCAGCCCCAGCATTTT. Protein product: CASSGPGGNQPQHF.

This clonotype has at least ten counts. The chain couples TRBV5-1 to TRBJ1-2, with D perhaps TRBD1 (6 bases). CDR3 length: 14 residues. CDR1 and CDR2 (germline): SGHRS, YFSETQ. Deletions cut 0 bases from V and 2 bases from J, with 8 bases between. The CDR3 nucleotides read TGCGCCAGCAGCTTGGACAGGGCGAACTATGGCTACACCTTC. It is translated as CASSLDRANYGYTF.

The sample holds many counts of this clonotype. CDR3 in amino acids: CASRGQANTEAFF. As DNA, the CDR3 is TGTGCCAGCAGGGGACAAGCGAACACTGAAGCTTTCTTT. The V and J genes are TRBV12-3 or TRBV12-4 and TRBJ1-1; D is perhaps TRBD1 (6 bases). The V gene lost 6 bases and the J gene lost 1 base, with 9 bases spanning the gap. CDR3 length: 13 residues.

This clonotype was detected many times. V usage is TRBV11-2 and J usage is TRBJ1-6; D not resolved. This CDR3 is 14 amino acids long. V gave up 4 bases and J gave up 9 bases, with 13 bases separating them. In germline, CDR1 is SGHAT, CDR2 FQNNGV. The CDR3 bases are TGTGCCAGCAGCTCCGATCCCGGTGGTTCACCCCTCCACTTT. Translated, it gives CASSSDPGGSPLHF.

This clonotype was seen ten or more times. The J gene is TRBJ1-5, the V gene TRBV10-3; D possibly corresponds to TRBD1 (5 bases). The ends were cut back, 4 bases at V and 5 bases at J, with 15 bases in the middle. Germline lookup yields CDR1 ENHRY and CDR2 SYGVKD. The CDR3 is made up of 15 amino acids. CDR3 in DNA: TGTGCCATCAGTGGGTCAGGGAGGCCCTATCAGCCCCAGCATTTT. Translation: CAISGSGRPYQPQHF.

This clonotype was seen many times. This chain links TRBV10-3 with TRBJ2-7, with 10 bases that match TRBD1. Germline V lookup: CDR1 ENHRY, CDR2 SYGVKD. The CDR3 contains 18 residues. V shed 7 bases, J shed 3 bases, and the junction held 18 bases outside the gene matches. In DNA form, the CDR3 reads TGTGCCATCACCGCGAGTGAGTTTCGGACAGGGGGGAGCTACGAGCAGTACTTC. Protein: CAITASEFRTGGSYEQYF.

V and J are TRBV19 and TRBJ1-5; a weak D match, TRBD1 (5 bases). Germline values: CDR1 LNHDA, CDR2 SQIVND (reference sequence). V lost 1 base to trimming and J lost 4 bases, with 11 bases between them. CDR3 length: 15 amino acids. CDR3 protein: CASSIVREGNQPQHF. Here the CDR3 DNA reads TGTGCCAGTAGTATAGTCAGGGAGGGAAATCAGCCCCAGCATTTT.

This clonotype was counted many times. This chain joins TRBV24-1 and TRBJ2-1; weak D call: TRBD2 (5 bases). V dropped 4 bases and J dropped 4 bases, with 19 bases sitting between them. The CDR3 length is 17 residues. Per the germline V gene, CDR1 is KGHDR and CDR2 is SFDVKD. The CDR3 is CATSDPQEAEGYNEQFF. CDR3 in DNA: TGTGCCACCAGTGACCCCCAGGAGGCAGAGGGTTACAATGAGCAGTTCTTC.

This clonotype was seen many times. The chain links TRBV5-1 to TRBJ2-5; D is unresolved. The CDR3 totals 13 residues. V lost 2 bases, J lost 4 bases, and 9 bases lay in between. The germline V gene encodes CDR1 SGHRS and CDR2 YFSETQ. CDR3 sequence reads: CASSFRPGETQYF. CDR3 sequence (DNA): TGCGCCAGCAGCTTCCGGCCTGGAGAGACCCAGTACTTC.

This clonotype was detected ten times or more. V is TRBV7-9 and J is TRBJ2-3, with 10 nucleotides matching TRBD1. The CDR3 runs 14 residues. Per germline, CDR1 SEHNR and CDR2 FQNEAQ (reference sequence). The junction had 2 bases not matched to a gene; V was cut back by 7 bases and J by 1 base. CDR3 bases: TGTGCCAGCATCGGGACAGGGGGCACAGATACGCAGTATTTT. It codes for CASIGTGGTDTQYF.

The rearrangement uses TRBV7-7 and TRBJ1-4, with D tentatively TRBD1 (5 bases). V was trimmed by 5 bases and J by 11 bases, leaving 18 bases between them. CDR3 size: 14 residues. CDR1 SSHAT and CDR2 FNYEAQ come from the germline V gene (reference sequence). CDR3 nucleotide sequence: TGTGCCAGCAGCCCCTTTGGGGGTTCGGGGAAACTGTTTTTT. Translation gives CASSPFGGSGKLFF.

The CDR3 sequence is CASRAGTGVYEQYF. CDR3 DNA sequence: TGTGCCAGCAGAGCCGGGACAGGGGTCTACGAGCAGTACTTC. This chain connects TRBV6-5 to TRBJ2-7; TRBD1 aligns across 10 bases. CDR1 and CDR2 (germline): MNHEY, SVGAGI. The trim removed 6 bases at V and 3 bases at J, leaving 5 bases unmatched. The CDR3 runs to 14 residues.

This clonotype has at least ten counts. The V and J genes are TRBV5-1 and TRBJ2-7; D perhaps matches TRBD2 (6 bases). The CDR3 runs to 12 residues. The V gene lost 0 bases and the J gene lost 6 bases, with 7 bases spanning the gap. Germline values: CDR1 SGHRS, CDR2 YFSETQ. In DNA form, the CDR3 reads TGCGCCAGCAGCTTGGTCGGGGGCGAGCAGTACTTC. As protein: CASSLVGGEQYF.

This clonotype was picked up many times. This sequence joins TRBV6-2 or TRBV6-3 and TRBJ1-1; unclear D gene. This CDR3 has 15 residues. CDR1 MNHEY and CDR2 SVGEGT come from the germline V gene. Trimming took off 5 bases at V and 3 bases at J, with 16 bases between the two ends. The CDR3 bases are TGTGCCAGCAGTCCTATCAGCAAAGTGGACACTGAAGCTTTCTTT. Its protein product is CASSPISKVDTEAFF.

This clonotype was counted many times. The V and J genes are TRBV20-1 and TRBJ2-3; D may be TRBD2 (6 bases). The CDR3 is made up of 15 amino acids. From germline, CDR1 is DFQATT and CDR2 SNEGSKA (reference sequence). Trimming removed 5 bases at V and 1 base at J, with 16 bases between. In DNA form, the CDR3 reads TGCAGTGCTCCCCAGCGATGGGGGGGCACAGATACGCAGTATTTT. It encodes CSAPQRWGGTDTQYF.

The table lists this clonotype with many counts. The CDR3 bases are TGTGCCATCAGTGAGTCAGGGGACCCTAAGATCCACGAGCAGTACTTC. It is translated as CAISESGDPKIHEQYF. The chain combines TRBV10-3 with TRBJ2-7; D may match TRBD1 or TRBD2 (5 bases each). Germline loops: CDR1 ENHRY, CDR2 SYGVKD. The length of the CDR3 is 16 residues. V lost 0 bases to trimming and J lost 5 bases, with 17 bases between them.

This clonotype was observed a few times. The rearrangement uses TRBV5-1 and TRBJ2-7; unclear D gene. V was cut by 0 bases and J by 7 bases, with 17 bases left in between. This CDR3 has 15 residues. The V gene's germline CDR1 is SGHRS and CDR2 YFSETQ. CDR3 nucleotides: TGCGCCAGCAGCTTGGAGCGCTACACGTCTAAAGAGCAGTACTTC. It yields the protein CASSLERYTSKEQYF.

This clonotype was detected many times. This rearrangement joins TRBV29-1 to TRBJ1-1; unclear D gene. V lost 4 bases and J lost 0, with 18 bases in between. Germline values: CDR1 SQVTM, CDR2 ANQGSEA. This CDR3 is built from 16 residues. CDR3 amino acids: CSVVVSILTMNTEAFF. DNA for the CDR3: TGCAGCGTTGTAGTAAGCATCCTCACCATGAACACTGAAGCTTTCTTT.

This clonotype occurred many times. As DNA, the CDR3 is TGTGCCAGCAGTGAGTCGGGTCAGCCTGAAGCTTTCTTT. The encoded protein is CASSESGQPEAFF. This chain links TRBV6-1 with TRBJ1-1; no definite D call. From germline, CDR1 is MNHNS and CDR2 SASEGT. V lost 3 bases and J 6 bases, leaving 11 bases between the germline ends. CDR3 size: 13 residues.

This clonotype came up many times. The chain carries TRBV5-1 and TRBJ2-5, with TRBD2 identical over 13 bases. The CDR3 has 17 amino acids. The germline gives CDR1 SGHRS, CDR2 YFSETQ. V was pared by 6 bases and J by 4 bases, with 12 bases of the junction left unmatched. CDR3 amino acids: CASNLLAGGPRAETQYF. The CDR3 nucleotides read TGCGCCAGCAACCTACTAGCGGGAGGGCCCAGGGCAGAGACCCAGTACTTC.

This clonotype was recorded a few times. CDR3 sequence: CASSQGTENYGYTF. CDR3 coding DNA: TGTGCCAGCAGCCAAGGCACAGAGAACTATGGCTACACCTTC. The J gene is TRBJ1-2, the V gene TRBV3-1, with D unresolved. The V and J ends lost 1 base and 2 bases respectively, with 8 bases between them. Germline CDR1 reads LGHDT; CDR2 reads YNNKEL (reference sequence). CDR3 size: 14 residues.

This sequence joins TRBV5-1 and TRBJ2-2; 10 bases line up with TRBD2. Germline V lookup: CDR1 SGHRS, CDR2 YFSETQ. The length of the CDR3 is 16 residues. The junction had 7 bases not matched to a gene; V was cut back by 6 bases and J by 2 bases. The CDR3 loop is CASTSLAGGNTGELFF. The CDR3, as DNA: TGCGCCAGCACCTCCTTAGCGGGGGGCAACACCGGGGAGCTGTTTTTT.

This clonotype was counted ten times or more. The genes are TRBV28 and TRBJ1-2; perhaps TRBD1 as D (5 bases). The CDR3 spans 13 residues. Germline V lookup: CDR1 MDHEN, CDR2 SYDVKM. Trimming removed 5 bases at V and 7 bases at J, with 14 bases between. For the CDR3, the DNA is TGTGCCAGCAGTCCCCCGGCCGGGGGTGGCTACACCTTC. It yields the protein CASSPPAGGGYTF.